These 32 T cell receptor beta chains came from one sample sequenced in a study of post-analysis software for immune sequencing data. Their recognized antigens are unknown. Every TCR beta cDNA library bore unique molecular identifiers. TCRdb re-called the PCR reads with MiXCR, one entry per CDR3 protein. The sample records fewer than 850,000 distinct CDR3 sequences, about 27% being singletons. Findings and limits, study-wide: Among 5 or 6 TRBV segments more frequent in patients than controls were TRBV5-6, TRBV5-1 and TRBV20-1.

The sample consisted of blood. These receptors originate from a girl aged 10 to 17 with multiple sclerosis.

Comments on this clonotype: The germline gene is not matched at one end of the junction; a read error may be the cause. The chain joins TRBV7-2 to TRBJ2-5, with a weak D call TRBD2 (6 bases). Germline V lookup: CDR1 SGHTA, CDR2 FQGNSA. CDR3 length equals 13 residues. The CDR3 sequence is CASSPGGEETRYF. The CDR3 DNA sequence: TGTGCCAGCAGCCCCGGGGGAGAAGAGACCCGGTACTTC.

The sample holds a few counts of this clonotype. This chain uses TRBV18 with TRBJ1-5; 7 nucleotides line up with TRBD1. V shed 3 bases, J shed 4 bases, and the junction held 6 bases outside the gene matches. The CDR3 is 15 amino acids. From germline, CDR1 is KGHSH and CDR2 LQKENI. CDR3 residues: CASSPRTGPNQPQHF. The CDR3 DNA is TGTGCCAGCTCACCCCGGACAGGTCCTAATCAGCCCCAGCATTTT.

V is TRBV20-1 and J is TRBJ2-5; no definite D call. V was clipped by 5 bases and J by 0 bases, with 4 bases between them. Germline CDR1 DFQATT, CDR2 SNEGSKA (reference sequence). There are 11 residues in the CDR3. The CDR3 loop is CSAGYQETQYF. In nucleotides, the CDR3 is TGCAGTGCTGGGTACCAAGAGACCCAGTACTTC.

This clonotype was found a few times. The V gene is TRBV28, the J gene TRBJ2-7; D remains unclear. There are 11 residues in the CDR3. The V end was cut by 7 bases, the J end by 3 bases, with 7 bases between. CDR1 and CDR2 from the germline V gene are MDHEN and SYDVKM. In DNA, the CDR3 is TGTGCCAGCAACTCGAACTACGAGCAGTACTTC. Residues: CASNSNYEQYF.

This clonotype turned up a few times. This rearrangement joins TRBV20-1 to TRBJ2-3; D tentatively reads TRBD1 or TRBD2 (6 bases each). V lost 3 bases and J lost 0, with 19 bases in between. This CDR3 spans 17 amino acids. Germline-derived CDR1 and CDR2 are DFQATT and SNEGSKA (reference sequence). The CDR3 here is CSASGGHEIPSTDTQYF. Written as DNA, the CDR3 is TGCAGTGCTAGCGGGGGCCACGAGATCCCTAGCACAGATACGCAGTATTTT.

This chain's CDR3 is CASSEYWTLQYF. For the CDR3, the DNA is TGTGCCAGCAGTGAATACTGGACCTTGCAGTATTTT. The genes are TRBV2 and TRBJ2-3; D is unclear. The V end lost 2 bases, the J end lost 11 bases, and 11 bases lay between the germline ends. CDR3 length equals 12 residues. Germline V gives CDR1 SNHLY, CDR2 FYNNEI.

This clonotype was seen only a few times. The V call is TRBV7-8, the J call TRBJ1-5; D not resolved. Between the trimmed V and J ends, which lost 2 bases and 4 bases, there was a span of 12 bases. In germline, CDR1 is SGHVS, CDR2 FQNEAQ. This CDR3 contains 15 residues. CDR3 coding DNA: TGTGCCAGCAGCTTAAAGGCAGCGCTTAATCAGCCCCAGCATTTT. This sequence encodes CASSLKAALNQPQHF.

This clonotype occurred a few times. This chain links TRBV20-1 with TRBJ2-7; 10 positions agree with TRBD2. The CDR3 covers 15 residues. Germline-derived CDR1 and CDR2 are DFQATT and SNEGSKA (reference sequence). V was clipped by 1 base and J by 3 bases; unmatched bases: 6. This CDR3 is CSARAGLASIYEQYF. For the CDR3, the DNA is TGCAGTGCTAGAGCGGGACTAGCGAGCATCTACGAGCAGTACTTC.

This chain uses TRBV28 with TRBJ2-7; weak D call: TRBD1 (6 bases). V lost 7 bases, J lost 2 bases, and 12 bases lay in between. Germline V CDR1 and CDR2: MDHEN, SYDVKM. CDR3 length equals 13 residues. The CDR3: CASTLGAPYEQYF. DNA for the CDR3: TGTGCCAGCACGCTGGGGGCCCCCTACGAGCAGTACTTC.

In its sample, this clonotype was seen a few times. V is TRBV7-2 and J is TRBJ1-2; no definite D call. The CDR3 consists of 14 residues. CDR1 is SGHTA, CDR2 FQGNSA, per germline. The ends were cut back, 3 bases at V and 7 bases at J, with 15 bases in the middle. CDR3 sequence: CASSFQPSDPGYTF. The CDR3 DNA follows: TGTGCCAGCAGCTTCCAACCCAGTGACCCTGGCTACACCTTC. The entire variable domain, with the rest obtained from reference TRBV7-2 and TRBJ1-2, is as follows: GAGVSQSPSNKVTEKGKDVELRCDPISGHTALYWYRQSLGQGLEFLIYFQGNSAPDKSGLPSDRFSAERTGGSVSTLTIQRTQQEDSAVYLCASSFQPSDPGYTFGSGTRLTVV.

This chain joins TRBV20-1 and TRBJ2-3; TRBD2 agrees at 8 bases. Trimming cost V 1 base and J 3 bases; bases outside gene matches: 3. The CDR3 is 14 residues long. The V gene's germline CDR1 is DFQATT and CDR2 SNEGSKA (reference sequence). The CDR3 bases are TGCAGTGCTAGAGGGGTAGCGGGAACAGATACGCAGTATTTT. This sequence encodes CSARGVAGTDTQYF.

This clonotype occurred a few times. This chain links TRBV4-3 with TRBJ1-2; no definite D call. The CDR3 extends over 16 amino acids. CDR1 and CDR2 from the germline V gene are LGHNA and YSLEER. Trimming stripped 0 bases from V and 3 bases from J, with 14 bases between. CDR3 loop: CASSQDRAGAYYGYTF. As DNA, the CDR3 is TGCGCCAGCAGCCAAGATCGGGCAGGCGCCTACTATGGCTACACCTTC.

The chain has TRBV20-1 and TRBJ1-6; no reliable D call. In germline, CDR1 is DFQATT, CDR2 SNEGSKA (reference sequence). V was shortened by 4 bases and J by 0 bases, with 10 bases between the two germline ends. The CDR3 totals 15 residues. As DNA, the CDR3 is TGCAGTGCTACCGGATGGAGCTCCTATAATTCACCCCTCCACTTT. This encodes CSATGWSSYNSPLHF.

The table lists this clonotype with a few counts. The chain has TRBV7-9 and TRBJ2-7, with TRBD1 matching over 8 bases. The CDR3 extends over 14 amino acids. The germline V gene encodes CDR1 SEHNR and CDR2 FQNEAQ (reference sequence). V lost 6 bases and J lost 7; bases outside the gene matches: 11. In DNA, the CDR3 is TGTGCCAGCAGTTCTAGGACAGGGCGGATAGAGCAGTACTTC. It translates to CASSSRTGRIEQYF.

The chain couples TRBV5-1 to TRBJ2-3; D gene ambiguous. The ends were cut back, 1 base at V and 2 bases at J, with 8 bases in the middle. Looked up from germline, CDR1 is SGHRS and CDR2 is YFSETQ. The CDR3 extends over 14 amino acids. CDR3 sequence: CASSLLDPTDTQYF. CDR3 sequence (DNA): TGCGCCAGCAGCTTGTTGGACCCCACAGATACGCAGTATTTT.

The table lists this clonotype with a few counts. CDR3 amino acids: CAIVTGTVSYNEQFF. CDR3 sequence (DNA): TGTGCCATCGTCACCGGGACGGTCTCCTACAATGAGCAGTTCTTC. The V gene is TRBV2, the J gene TRBJ2-1, with D possibly being TRBD1 or TRBD2 (5 bases each). From germline, CDR1 is SNHLY and CDR2 FYNNEI. The CDR3 has 15 residues. Trimming removed 10 bases at V and 0 bases at J, with 16 bases between.

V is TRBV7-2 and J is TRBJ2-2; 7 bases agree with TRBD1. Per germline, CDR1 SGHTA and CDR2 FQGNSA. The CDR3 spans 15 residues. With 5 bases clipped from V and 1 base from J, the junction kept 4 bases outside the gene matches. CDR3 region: CASSPDRRNTGELFF. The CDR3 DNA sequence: TGTGCCAGCAGCCCGGACAGGCGGAACACCGGGGAGCTGTTTTTT.

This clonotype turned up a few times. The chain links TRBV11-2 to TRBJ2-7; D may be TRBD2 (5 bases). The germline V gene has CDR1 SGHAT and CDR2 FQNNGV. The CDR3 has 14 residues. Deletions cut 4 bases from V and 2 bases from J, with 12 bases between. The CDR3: CASSSREGTYEQYF. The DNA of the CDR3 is TGTGCCAGCAGCTCCCGTGAGGGAACCTACGAGCAGTACTTC.

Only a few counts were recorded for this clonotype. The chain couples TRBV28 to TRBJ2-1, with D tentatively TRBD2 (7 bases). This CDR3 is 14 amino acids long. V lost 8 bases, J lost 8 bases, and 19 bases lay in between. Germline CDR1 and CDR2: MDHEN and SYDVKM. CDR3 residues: CASGSRGASHEQFF. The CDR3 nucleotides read TGTGCCAGCGGGTCCCGGGGGGCATCCCATGAGCAGTTCTTC. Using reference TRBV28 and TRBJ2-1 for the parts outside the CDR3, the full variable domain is DVKVTQSSRYLVKRTGEKVFLECVQDMDHENMFWYRQDPGLGLRLIYFSYDVKMKEKGDIPEGYSVSREKKERFSLILESASTNQTSMYLCASGSRGASHEQFFGPGTRLTVL.

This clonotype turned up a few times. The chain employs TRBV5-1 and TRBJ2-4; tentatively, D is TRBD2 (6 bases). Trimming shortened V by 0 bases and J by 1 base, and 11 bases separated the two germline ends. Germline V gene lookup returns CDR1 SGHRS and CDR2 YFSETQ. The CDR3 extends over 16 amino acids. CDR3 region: CASSLGGRRAKNIQYF. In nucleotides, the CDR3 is TGCGCCAGCAGCTTGGGAGGGAGGCGGGCCAAAAACATTCAGTACTTC.

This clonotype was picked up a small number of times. The CDR3 DNA follows: TGTGCCAGCAGCGTAGGGGACTCCAACTACGAGCAGTACTTC. It is translated as CASSVGDSNYEQYF. The rearrangement links TRBV9 to TRBJ2-7, with a tentative D call TRBD2 (6 bases). V lost 0 bases and J 3 bases, leaving 10 bases between the germline ends. The CDR3 runs 14 residues. Germline CDR1 and CDR2: SGDLS and YYNGEE.

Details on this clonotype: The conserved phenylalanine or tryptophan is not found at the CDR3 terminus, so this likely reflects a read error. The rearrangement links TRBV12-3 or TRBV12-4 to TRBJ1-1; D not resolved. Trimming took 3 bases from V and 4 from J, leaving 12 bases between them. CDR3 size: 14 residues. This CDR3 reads CASSLNRGGTEAFL. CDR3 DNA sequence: TGTGCCAGCAGTTTGAATCGGGGTGGCACTGAAGCTTTCTTG.

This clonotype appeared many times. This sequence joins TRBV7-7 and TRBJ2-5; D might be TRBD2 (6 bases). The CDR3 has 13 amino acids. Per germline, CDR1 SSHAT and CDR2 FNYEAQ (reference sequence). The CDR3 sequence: CASSGTRQETQYF. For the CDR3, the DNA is TGTGCTAGCTCGGGGACTCGACAAGAGACCCAGTACTTC.

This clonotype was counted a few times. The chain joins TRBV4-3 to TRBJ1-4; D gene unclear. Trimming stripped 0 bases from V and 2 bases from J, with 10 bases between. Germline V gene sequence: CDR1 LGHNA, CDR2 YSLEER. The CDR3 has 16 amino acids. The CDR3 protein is CASSQDYGSTNEKLFF. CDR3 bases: TGCGCCAGCAGCCAAGATTATGGGTCCACTAATGAAAAACTGTTTTTT.

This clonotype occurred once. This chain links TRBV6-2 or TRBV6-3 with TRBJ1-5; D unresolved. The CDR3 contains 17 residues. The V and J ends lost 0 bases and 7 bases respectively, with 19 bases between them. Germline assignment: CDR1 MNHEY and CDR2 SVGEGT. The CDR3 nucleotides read TGTGCCAGCAGTTACTCTCTAAGGGATCTGGTGGTACAGCCCCAGCATTTT. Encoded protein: CASSYSLRDLVVQPQHF.

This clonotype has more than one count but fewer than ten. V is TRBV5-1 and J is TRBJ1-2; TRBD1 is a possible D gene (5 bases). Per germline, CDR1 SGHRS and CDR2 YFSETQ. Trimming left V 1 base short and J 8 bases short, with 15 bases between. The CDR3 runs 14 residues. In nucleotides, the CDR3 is TGCGCCAGCAGCTTGCACAGGATTACCTGGGGCTACACCTTC. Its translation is CASSLHRITWGYTF.

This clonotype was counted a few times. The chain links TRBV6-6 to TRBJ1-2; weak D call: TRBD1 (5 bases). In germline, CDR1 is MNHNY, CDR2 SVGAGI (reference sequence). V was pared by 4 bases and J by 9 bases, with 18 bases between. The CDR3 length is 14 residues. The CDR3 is CASSSPTPGNSYTF. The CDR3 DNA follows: TGTGCCAGCAGTTCACCGACCCCAGGGAATAGCTACACCTTC.

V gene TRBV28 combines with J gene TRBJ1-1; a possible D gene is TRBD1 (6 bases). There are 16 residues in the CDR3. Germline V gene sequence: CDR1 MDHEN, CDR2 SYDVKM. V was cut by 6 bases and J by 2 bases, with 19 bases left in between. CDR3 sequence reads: CASRTGFRAGNTEAFF. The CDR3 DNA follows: TGTGCCAGCAGAACAGGGTTTCGGGCCGGTAACACTGAAGCTTTCTTT.

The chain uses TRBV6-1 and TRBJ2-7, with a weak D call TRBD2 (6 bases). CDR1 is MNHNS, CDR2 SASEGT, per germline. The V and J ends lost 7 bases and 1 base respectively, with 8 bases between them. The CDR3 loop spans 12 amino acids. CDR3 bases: TGTGCCAGCACGGGGGTGTCCTACGAGCAGTACTTC. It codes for CASTGVSYEQYF.

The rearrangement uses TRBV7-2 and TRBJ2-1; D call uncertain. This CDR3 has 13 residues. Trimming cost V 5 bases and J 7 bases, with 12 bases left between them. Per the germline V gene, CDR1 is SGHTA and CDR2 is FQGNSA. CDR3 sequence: CASSPHGWNEQFF. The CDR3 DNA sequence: TGTGCCAGCAGCCCCCACGGGTGGAATGAGCAGTTCTTC.

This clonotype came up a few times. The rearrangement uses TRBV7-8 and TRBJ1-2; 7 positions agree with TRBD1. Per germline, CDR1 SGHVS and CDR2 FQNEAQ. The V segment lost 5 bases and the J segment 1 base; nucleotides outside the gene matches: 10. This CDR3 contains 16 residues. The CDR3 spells CASSHGSQGFNYGYTF. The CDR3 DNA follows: TGTGCCAGCAGCCATGGCTCACAGGGGTTTAACTATGGCTACACCTTC. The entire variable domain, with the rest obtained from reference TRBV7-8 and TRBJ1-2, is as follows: GAGVSQSPRYKVAKRGQDVALRCDPISGHVSLFWYQQALGQGPEFLTYFQNEAQLDKSGLPSDRFFAERPEGSVSTLKIQRTQQEDSAVYLCASSHGSQGFNYGYTFGSGTRLTVV.

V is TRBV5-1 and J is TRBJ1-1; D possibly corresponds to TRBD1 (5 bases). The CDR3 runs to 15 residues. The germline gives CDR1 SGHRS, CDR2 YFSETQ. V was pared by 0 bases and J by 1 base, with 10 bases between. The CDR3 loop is CASSLVGRENTEAFF. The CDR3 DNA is TGCGCCAGCAGCTTGGTGGGCAGGGAGAACACTGAAGCTTTCTTT. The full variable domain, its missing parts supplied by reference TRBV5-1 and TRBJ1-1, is KAGVTQTPRYLIKTRGQQVTLSCSPISGHRSVSWYQQTPGQGLQFLFEYFSETQRNKGNFPGRFSGRQFSNSRSEMNVSTLELGDSALYLCASSLVGRENTEAFFGQGTRLTVV.